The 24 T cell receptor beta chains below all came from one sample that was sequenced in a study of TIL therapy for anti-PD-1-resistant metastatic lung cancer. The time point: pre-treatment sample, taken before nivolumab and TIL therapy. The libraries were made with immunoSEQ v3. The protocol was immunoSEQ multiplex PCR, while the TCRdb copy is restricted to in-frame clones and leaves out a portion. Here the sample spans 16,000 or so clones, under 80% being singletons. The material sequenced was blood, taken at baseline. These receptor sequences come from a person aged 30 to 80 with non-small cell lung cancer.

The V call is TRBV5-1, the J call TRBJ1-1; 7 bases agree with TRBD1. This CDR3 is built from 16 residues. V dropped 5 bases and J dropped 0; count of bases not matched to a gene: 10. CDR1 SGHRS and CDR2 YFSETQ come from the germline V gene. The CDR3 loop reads CASRVGRGYMNTEAFF. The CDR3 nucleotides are TGCGCCAGCAGGGTTGGCAGGGGGTATATGAACACTGAAGCTTTCTTT.

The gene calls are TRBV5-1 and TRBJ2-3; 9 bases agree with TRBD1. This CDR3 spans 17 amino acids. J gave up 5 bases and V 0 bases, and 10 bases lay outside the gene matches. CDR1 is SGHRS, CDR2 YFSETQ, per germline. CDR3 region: CASSLAVTGGGVDTQYF. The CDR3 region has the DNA TGCGCCAGCAGCTTGGCCGTAACAGGGGGCGGTGTAGATACGCAGTATTTT. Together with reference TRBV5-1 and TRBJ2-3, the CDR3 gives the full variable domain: KAGVTQTPRYLIKTRGQQVTLSCSPISGHRSVSWYQQTPGQGLQFLFEYFSETQRNKGNFPGRFSGRQFSNSRSEMNVSTLELGDSALYLCASSLAVTGGGVDTQYFGPGTRLTVL.

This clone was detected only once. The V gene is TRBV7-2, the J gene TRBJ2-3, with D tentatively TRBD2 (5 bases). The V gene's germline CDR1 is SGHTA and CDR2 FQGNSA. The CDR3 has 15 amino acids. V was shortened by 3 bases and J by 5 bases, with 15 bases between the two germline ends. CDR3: CASSFGSLAGDTQYF. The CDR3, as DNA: TGTGCCAGCAGCTTCGGTAGCCTAGCAGGAGATACGCAGTATTTT.

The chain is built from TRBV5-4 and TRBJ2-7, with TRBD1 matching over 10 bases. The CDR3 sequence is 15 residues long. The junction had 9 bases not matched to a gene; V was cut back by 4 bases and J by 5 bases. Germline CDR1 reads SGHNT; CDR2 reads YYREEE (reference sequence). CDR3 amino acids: CASSPTGGAEDEQYF. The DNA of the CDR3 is TGTGCCAGCAGCCCGACAGGGGGCGCTGAGGACGAGCAGTACTTC.

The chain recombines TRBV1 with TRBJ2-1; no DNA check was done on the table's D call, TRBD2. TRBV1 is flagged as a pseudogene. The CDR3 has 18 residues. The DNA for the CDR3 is TGCACCAGCAGCCACTGTAATACTAGCGGGGACTCATACAATGAGCAGTTCTTC. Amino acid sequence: CTSSHCNTSGDSYNEQFF.

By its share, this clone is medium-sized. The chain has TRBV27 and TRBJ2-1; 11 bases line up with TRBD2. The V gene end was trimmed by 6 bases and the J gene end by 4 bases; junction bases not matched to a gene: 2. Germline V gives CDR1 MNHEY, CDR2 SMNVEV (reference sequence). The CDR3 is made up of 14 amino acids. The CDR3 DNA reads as TGTGCCAGCAGCACTAGCGGGAGTTACAATGAGCAGTTCTTC. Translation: CASSTSGSYNEQFF.

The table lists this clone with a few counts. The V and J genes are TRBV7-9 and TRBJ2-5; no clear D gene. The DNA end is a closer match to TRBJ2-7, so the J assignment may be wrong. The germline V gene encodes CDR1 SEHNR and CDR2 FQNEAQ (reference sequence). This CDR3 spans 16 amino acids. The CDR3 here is CASSLEHSKAAYEQYF. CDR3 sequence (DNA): TGTGCCAGCAGCTTAGAGCACAGTAAGGCGGCCTACGAGCAGTACTTC.

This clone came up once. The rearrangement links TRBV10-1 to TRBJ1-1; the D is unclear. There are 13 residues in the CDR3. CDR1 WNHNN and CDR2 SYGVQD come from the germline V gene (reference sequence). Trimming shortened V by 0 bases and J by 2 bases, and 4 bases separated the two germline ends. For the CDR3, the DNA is TGCGCCAGCAGTGAGTCGGGAAACACTGAAGCTTTCTTT. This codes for CASSESGNTEAFF.

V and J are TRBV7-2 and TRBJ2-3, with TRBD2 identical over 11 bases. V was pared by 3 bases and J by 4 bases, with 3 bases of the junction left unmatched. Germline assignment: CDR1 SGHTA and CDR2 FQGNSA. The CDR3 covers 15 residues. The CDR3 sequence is CASSFLAGGADTQYF. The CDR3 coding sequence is TGTGCCAGCAGCTTTCTAGCGGGGGGTGCAGATACGCAGTATTTT.

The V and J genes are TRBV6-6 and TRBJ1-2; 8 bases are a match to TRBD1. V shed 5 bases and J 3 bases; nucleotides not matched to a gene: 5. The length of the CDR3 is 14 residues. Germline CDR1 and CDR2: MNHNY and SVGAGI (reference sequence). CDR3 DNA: TGTGCCAGCAGTCTCGGACAGGGTCACTATGGCTACACCTTC. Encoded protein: CASSLGQGHYGYTF.

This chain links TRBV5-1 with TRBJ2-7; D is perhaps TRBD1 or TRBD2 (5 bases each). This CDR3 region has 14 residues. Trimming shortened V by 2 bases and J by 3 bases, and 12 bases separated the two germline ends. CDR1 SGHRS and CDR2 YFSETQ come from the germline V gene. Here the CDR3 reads CASSFLRGDYEQYF. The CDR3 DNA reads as TGCGCCAGCAGCTTCCTGAGGGGTGACTACGAGCAGTACTTC. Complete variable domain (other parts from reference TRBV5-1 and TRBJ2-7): KAGVTQTPRYLIKTRGQQVTLSCSPISGHRSVSWYQQTPGQGLQFLFEYFSETQRNKGNFPGRFSGRQFSNSRSEMNVSTLELGDSALYLCASSFLRGDYEQYFGPGTRLTVT.

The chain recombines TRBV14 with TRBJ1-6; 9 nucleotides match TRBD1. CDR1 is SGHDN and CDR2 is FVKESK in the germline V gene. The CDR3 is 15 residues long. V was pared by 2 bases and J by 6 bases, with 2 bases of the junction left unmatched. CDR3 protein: CASSQRTGANSPLHF. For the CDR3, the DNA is TGTGCCAGCAGCCAACGGACAGGGGCTAATTCACCCCTCCACTTT. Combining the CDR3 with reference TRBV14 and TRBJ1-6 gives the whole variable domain EAGVTQFPSHSVIEKGQTVTLRCDPISGHDNLYWYRRVMGKEIKFLLHFVKESKQDESGMPNNRFLAERTGGTYSTLKVQPAELEDSGVYFCASSQRTGANSPLHFGNGTRLTVT.

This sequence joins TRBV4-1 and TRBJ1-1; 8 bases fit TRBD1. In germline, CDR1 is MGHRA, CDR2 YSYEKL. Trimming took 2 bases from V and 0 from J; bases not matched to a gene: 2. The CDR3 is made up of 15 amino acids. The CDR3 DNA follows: TGCGCCAGCAGCCAACCGGGACAGGTGAACACTGAAGCTTTCTTT. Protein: CASSQPGQVNTEAFF.

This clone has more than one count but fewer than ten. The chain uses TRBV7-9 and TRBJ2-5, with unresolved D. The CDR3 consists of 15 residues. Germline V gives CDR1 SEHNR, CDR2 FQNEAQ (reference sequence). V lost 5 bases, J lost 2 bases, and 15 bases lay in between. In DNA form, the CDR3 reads TGTGCCAGCAGCACCTGGCTCCTTAATCAAGAGACCCAGTACTTC. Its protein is CASSTWLLNQETQYF. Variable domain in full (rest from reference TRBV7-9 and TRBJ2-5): DTGVSQNPRHKITKRGQNVTFRCDPISEHNRLYWYRQTLGQGPEFLTYFQNEAQLEKSRLLSDRFSAERPKGSFSTLEIQRTEQGDSAMYLCASSTWLLNQETQYFGPGTRLLVL.

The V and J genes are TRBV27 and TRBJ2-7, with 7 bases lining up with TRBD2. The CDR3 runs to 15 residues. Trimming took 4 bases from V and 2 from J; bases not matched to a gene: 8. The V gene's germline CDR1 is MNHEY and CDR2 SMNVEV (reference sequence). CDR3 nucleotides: TGTGCCAGCAGTTCCCCCGGGGGGAGCACCTACGAGCAGTACTTC. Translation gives CASSSPGGSTYEQYF.

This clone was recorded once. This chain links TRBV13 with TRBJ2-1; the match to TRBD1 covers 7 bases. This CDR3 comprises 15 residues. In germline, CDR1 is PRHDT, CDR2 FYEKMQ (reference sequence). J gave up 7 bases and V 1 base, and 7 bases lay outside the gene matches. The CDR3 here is CASSLAPTGLNEQFF. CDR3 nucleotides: TGTGCCAGCAGCTTAGCCCCGACAGGGCTGAATGAGCAGTTCTTC. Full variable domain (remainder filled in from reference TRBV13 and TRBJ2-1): AAGVIQSPRHLIKEKRETATLKCYPIPRHDTVYWYQQGPGQDPQFLISFYEKMQSDKGSIPDRFSAQQFSDYHSELNMSSLELGDSALYFCASSLAPTGLNEQFFGPGTRLTVL.

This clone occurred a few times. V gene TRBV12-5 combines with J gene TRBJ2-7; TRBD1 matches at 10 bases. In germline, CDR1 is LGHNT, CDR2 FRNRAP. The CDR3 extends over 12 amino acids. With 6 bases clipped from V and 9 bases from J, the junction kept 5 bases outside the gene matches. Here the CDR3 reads CASGQDRGVQYF. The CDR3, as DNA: TGTGCTAGTGGACAGGACAGGGGGGTGCAGTACTTC.

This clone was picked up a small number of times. This CDR3 is CASSTTRTSGSHRDEQFF. Written as DNA, the CDR3 is TGTGCCAGCAGTACGACCCGGACTAGCGGGAGCCACCGGGATGAGCAGTTCTTC. J is TRBJ2-1 and V is TRBV28; 13 positions agree with TRBD2. Trimming cost V 5 bases and J 8 bases; bases outside gene matches: 15. The CDR3 is 18 residues long. Germline lookup yields CDR1 MDHEN and CDR2 SYDVKM. Combining the CDR3 with reference TRBV28 and TRBJ2-1 gives the whole variable domain DVKVTQSSRYLVKRTGEKVFLECVQDMDHENMFWYRQDPGLGLRLIYFSYDVKMKEKGDIPEGYSVSREKKERFSLILESASTNQTSMYLCASSTTRTSGSHRDEQFFGPGTRLTVL.

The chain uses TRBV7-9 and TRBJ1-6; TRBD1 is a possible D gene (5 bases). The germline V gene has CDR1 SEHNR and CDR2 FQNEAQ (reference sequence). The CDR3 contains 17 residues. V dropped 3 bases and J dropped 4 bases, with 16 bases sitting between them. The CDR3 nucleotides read TGTGCCAGCAGCTTGGGGTCCCCCGCAGGGTATAATTCACCCCTCCACTTT. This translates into CASSLGSPAGYNSPLHF. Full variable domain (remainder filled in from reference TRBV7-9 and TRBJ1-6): DTGVSQNPRHKITKRGQNVTFRCDPISEHNRLYWYRQTLGQGPEFLTYFQNEAQLEKSRLLSDRFSAERPKGSFSTLEIQRTEQGDSAMYLCASSLGSPAGYNSPLHFGNGTRLTVT.

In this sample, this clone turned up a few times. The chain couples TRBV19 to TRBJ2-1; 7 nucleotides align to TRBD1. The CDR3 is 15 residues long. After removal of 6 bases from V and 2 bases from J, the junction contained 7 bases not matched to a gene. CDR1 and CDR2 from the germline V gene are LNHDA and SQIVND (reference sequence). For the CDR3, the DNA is TGTGCCAGTAGCGAAGACAGGGCGACCTACAATGAGCAGTTCTTC. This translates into CASSEDRATYNEQFF.

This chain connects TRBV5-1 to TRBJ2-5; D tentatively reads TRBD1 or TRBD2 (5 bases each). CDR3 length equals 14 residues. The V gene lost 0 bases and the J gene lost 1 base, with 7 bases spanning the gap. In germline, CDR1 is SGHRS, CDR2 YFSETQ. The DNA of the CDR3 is TGCGCCAGCAGCTTGGCGGGGACCCAAGAGACCCAGTACTTC. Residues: CASSLAGTQETQYF.

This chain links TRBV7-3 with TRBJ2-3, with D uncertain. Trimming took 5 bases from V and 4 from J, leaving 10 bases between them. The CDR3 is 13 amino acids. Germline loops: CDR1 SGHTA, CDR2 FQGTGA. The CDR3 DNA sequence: TGTGCCAGCAGCCCAACGTACGCAGATACGCAGTATTTT. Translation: CASSPTYADTQYF.

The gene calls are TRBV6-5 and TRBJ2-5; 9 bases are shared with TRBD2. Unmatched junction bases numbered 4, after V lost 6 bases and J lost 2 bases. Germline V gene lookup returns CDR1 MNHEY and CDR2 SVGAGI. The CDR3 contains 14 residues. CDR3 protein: CASSLSGGQETQYF. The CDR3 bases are TGTGCCAGCAGCTTAAGCGGGGGGCAAGAGACCCAGTACTTC.

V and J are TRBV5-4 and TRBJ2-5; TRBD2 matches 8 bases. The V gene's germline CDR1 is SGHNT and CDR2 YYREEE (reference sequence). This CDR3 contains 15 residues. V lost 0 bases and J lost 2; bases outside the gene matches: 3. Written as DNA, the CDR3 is TGTGCCAGCAGCTTGGTCGGGGGGGGTCAAGAGACCCAGTACTTC. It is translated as CASSLVGGGQETQYF. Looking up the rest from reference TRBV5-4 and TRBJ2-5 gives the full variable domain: ETGVTQSPTHLIKTRGQQVTLRCSSQSGHNTVSWYQQALGQGPQFIFQYYREEENGRGNFPPRFSGLQFPNYSSELNVNALELDDSALYLCASSLVGGGQETQYFGPGTRLLVL.